This TCR beta chain was sequenced for a study of pediatric ulcerative colitis. Study-wide findings and caveats: Substantially fewer templates came from a couple of patients' blood samples. Blood-rectal clonal overlap within each person was significantly higher in ulcerative colitis patients than controls.

This was a survey-level run. Sequenced by immunoSEQ multiplex PCR; TCRdb stores in-frame clones only, minus some. This sample has tens of thousands of clones; around three quarters occur once, and the top ten carry around 0.76%. The J segment lost 2 bases and the V segment lost 4 bases, leaving 10 bases of the junction unmatched. Germline values: CDR1 SGHTA, CDR2 FQGTGA. This CDR3 comprises 18 residues. The rectum was sampled with one to two pinch biopsies at colonoscopy. Ulcerative colitis patients received no immunosuppressive medication before the diagnostic colonoscopy. A remark on this clone: Antigen unknown.

The sequence was obtained from a boy aged 5-17 years with moderate ulcerative colitis. The sample consisted of gut tissue. The chain uses TRBV7-3 and TRBJ2-5; TRBD2 aligns across 13 bases. CDR3 sequence: CASSSGVRTSGGQETQYF. The CDR3 nucleotides are TGTGCCAGCAGCTCAGGGGTTCGGACTAGCGGGGGTCAAGAGACCCAGTACTTC.